The rows below give T cell receptor beta chains drawn from one sample of a study of cytomegalovirus exposure and HLA in healthy donors. The data were produced by immunoSEQ multiplex PCR, yet TCRdb's version contains in-frame clones alone and is incomplete. In the table there are fewer than 250,000 clones, roughly 80% of which are singletons. The sequenced sample consisted of PBMCs. These receptors originate from a middle-aged man in good health and CMV-seronegative. Each CDR3 is given with its conserved first and last residue. Each record gives: V gene, J gene, CDR3 protein.

>TRBV4-2|TRBJ2-5
CASSQQTGSQETQYF
>TRBV18|TRBJ2-7
CASSPQGNRGTSYEQYF
>TRBV10-1|TRBJ1-2
CASSVWWSENYGYTF
>TRBV7-6|TRBJ1-1
CASSLAKGLTEAFF
>TRBV5-1|TRBJ2-3
CASSLGLAGTDTQYF
>TRBV4-2|TRBJ1-2
CASSQNNRDDGYTF
>TRBV6-4|TRBJ1-5
CASRRGGRQPQHF
>TRBV6-6|TRBJ1-5
CASRDARGDNQPQHF
>TRBV20-1|TRBJ2-5
CSGVREETQYF
>TRBV7-9|TRBJ2-7
CASRSDRGSYEQYF
>TRBV4-3|TRBJ2-1
CASSQGWDTAYNEQFF